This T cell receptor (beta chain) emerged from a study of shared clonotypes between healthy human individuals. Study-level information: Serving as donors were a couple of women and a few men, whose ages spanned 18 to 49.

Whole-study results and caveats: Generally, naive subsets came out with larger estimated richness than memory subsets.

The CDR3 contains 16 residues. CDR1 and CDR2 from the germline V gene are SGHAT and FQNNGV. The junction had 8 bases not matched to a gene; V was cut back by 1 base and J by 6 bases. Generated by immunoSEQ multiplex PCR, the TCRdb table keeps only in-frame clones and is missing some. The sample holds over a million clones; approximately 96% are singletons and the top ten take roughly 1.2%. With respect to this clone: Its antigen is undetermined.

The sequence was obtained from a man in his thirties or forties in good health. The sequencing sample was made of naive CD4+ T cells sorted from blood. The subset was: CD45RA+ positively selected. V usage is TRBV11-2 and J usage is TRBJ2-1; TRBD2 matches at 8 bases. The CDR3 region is CASSLAGGPQVNEQFF. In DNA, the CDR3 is TGTGCCAGCAGCTTAGCGGGAGGGCCTCAGGTCAATGAGCAGTTCTTC.